A single sample is the source of the 27 T cell receptor beta chains below, sequenced in a study of T cell responses to AZD1222 COVID-19 vaccine. Only in-frame clones appear in the TCRdb table, and some are missing; sequencing was by immunoSEQ multiplex PCR. This sample has 100,000 to 140,000 clones, with 92% found just once. The sample was peripheral blood, taken 28 days after the second AZD1222 dose. The receptors here all came from an adult who received the AZD1222 COVID-19 vaccine.

The chain employs TRBV30 and TRBJ1-3, with 9 bases aligning to TRBD1. The CDR3 length is 14 residues. Germline assignment: CDR1 GTSNPN and CDR2 SVGIG (reference sequence). V gave up 3 bases and J gave up 4 bases; unmatched junction bases: 4. In DNA, the CDR3 is TGTGCCTGGAGCTCGGGACAGGGAGGAAACACCATATATTTT. Translation gives CAWSSGQGGNTIYF.

This clone occurred once. The CDR3 nucleotides are TGTGCCAGCAGCGCAGCTAGCGGGGGGATAAACAATGAGCAGTTCTTC. This translates into CASSAASGGINNEQFF. The rearrangement uses TRBV7-6 and TRBJ2-1, with 11 nucleotides matching TRBD2. The V and J ends lost 5 bases and 5 bases, in that order; junction bases with no gene match: 8. There are 16 residues in the CDR3. Looked up from germline, CDR1 is SGHVS and CDR2 is FNYEAQ.

The V call is TRBV7-6, the J call TRBJ2-2; D is unclear. CDR3 length: 15 residues. Deletions cut 1 base from V and 0 bases from J, with 6 bases between. CDR1 and CDR2 from the germline V gene are SGHVS and FNYEAQ. The CDR3 DNA sequence: TGTGCCAGCAGCTTAGGTAAACCGAACACCGGGGAGCTGTTTTTT. This gives the protein CASSLGKPNTGELFF.

J is TRBJ2-1 and V is TRBV5-1; no reliable D call. CDR1 is SGHRS, CDR2 YFSETQ, per germline. Trimming removed 5 bases from V and 7 bases from J, with 7 bases in between. There are 11 residues in the CDR3. CDR3 coding DNA: TGCGCCAGCAGGGAGATTAATGAGCAGTTCTTC. It is translated as CASREINEQFF.

This sequence joins TRBV28 and TRBJ1-5; a possible D gene is TRBD1 (6 bases). Deletions cut 3 bases from V and 0 bases from J, with 24 bases between. The germline CDR1 and CDR2 sequences are MDHEN and SYDVKM. CDR3 length equals 20 residues. This chain's CDR3 is CASSFPLHTQGTHSNQPQHF. The CDR3 DNA sequence: TGTGCCAGCAGTTTCCCCCTCCACACCCAAGGGACACATAGCAATCAGCCCCAGCATTTT. The full variable domain, its missing parts supplied by reference TRBV28 and TRBJ1-5, is DVKVTQSSRYLVKRTGEKVFLECVQDMDHENMFWYRQDPGLGLRLIYFSYDVKMKEKGDIPEGYSVSREKKERFSLILESASTNQTSMYLCASSFPLHTQGTHSNQPQHFGDGTRLSIL.

The V call is TRBV20-1, the J call TRBJ1-5; D might be TRBD1 (6 bases). CDR1 is DFQATT and CDR2 is SNEGSKA in the germline V gene (reference sequence). V gave up 3 bases and J gave up 4 bases, with 10 bases separating them. The CDR3 totals 13 residues. The chain's CDR3 is CSASGQINQPQHF. The CDR3 DNA sequence: TGCAGTGCTAGTGGACAGATTAATCAGCCCCAGCATTTT.

The gene calls are TRBV6-5 and TRBJ1-1; D is undetermined. CDR1 is MNHEY and CDR2 is SVGAGI in the germline V gene. V was cut by 2 bases and J by 1 base, with 5 bases left in between. This CDR3 is 13 amino acids long. The CDR3 nucleotides are TGTGCCAGCAGTTACGAGACGAACACTGAAGCTTTCTTT. Encoded protein: CASSYETNTEAFF.

This clone was seen just once. V and J are TRBV11-2 and TRBJ2-7; D tentatively fits TRBD1 or TRBD2 (6 bases each). The germline V gene encodes CDR1 SGHAT and CDR2 FQNNGV. There are 16 residues in the CDR3. V lost 3 bases, J lost 3 bases, and 18 bases lay in between. The DNA of the CDR3 is TGTGCCAGCAGCTTGTTTCGGGTTGAGGGGGGCTACGAGCAGTACTTC. Translating it yields CASSLFRVEGGYEQYF.

The chain has TRBV7-2 and TRBJ1-6; D is perhaps TRBD1 (6 bases). The CDR3 spans 17 residues. Trimming pared 4 bases from V and 0 bases from J, leaving 13 bases between. Per germline, CDR1 SGHTA and CDR2 FQGNSA. The chain's CDR3 is CASSSRPQGSYNSPLHF. The CDR3 DNA reads TGTGCCAGCAGCTCACGCCCACAGGGCTCCTATAATTCACCCCTCCACTTT.

This clone appeared once. The chain uses TRBV4-1 and TRBJ2-7; 9 nucleotides match TRBD1. With 2 bases clipped from V and 12 bases from J, the junction kept 14 bases outside the gene matches. Germline loops: CDR1 MGHRA, CDR2 YSYEKL. The CDR3 spans 15 residues. CDR3 in amino acids: CASSQTGGRFTRVYF. CDR3 bases: TGCGCCAGCAGCCAAACAGGGGGCCGGTTTACGAGGGTGTACTTC.

The genes are TRBV6-2 or TRBV6-3 and TRBJ2-7; D not certain. The ends were cut back, 6 bases at V and 4 bases at J, with 7 bases in the middle. Germline V gene lookup returns CDR1 MNHEY and CDR2 SVGEGT. The CDR3 spans 11 residues. CDR3 sequence (DNA): TGTGCCAGCAGCGCGGAATACGAGCAGTACTTC. It encodes CASSAEYEQYF.

The chain couples TRBV4-2 to TRBJ1-5, with 7 bases fitting TRBD1. Looked up from germline, CDR1 is LGHNA and CDR2 is YNFKEQ. The CDR3 has 15 residues. With V trimmed by 8 bases and J by 5 bases, 12 bases remained unmatched. The CDR3 nucleotides are TGTGCCAGCCTCCCAAACCGACAGGGCCATCAGCCCCAGCATTTT. The encoded protein is CASLPNRQGHQPQHF.

The rearrangement uses TRBV28 and TRBJ1-1; no clear D gene. CDR3 size: 14 residues. V was shortened by 6 bases and J by 4 bases, with 15 bases between the two germline ends. Germline-derived CDR1 and CDR2 are MDHEN and SYDVKM. DNA of the CDR3: TGTGCCAGCAGGGATTTCTACGGCGGCACTGAAGCTTTCTTT. Translating it yields CASRDFYGGTEAFF.

The rearrangement joins TRBV7-8 to TRBJ2-3, with D uncertain. Germline-derived CDR1 and CDR2 are SGHVS and FQNEAQ. The CDR3 is 12 amino acids. Trimming shortened V by 2 bases and J by 5 bases, and 5 bases separated the two germline ends. The CDR3 bases are TGTGCCAGCAGCTTATATGGAGATACGCAGTATTTT. Protein sequence: CASSLYGDTQYF.

This chain connects TRBV4-1 to TRBJ2-7; D remains unclear. The V and J ends lost 0 bases and 4 bases respectively, with 16 bases between them. Germline CDR1 MGHRA, CDR2 YSYEKL. This CDR3 is built from 16 residues. Here the CDR3 reads CASSQESRYPEYEQYF. DNA for the CDR3: TGCGCCAGCAGCCAAGAATCTCGCTATCCCGAGTACGAGCAGTACTTC.

The chain links TRBV19 to TRBJ2-1; D possibly corresponds to TRBD1 (6 bases). CDR3 length: 13 residues. V was cut by 6 bases and J by 8 bases, with 14 bases left in between. The germline gives CDR1 LNHDA, CDR2 SQIVND (reference sequence). CDR3 nucleotide sequence: TGTGCCAGTAGAAGGGGACACCCCGATGAGCAGTTCTTC. Its translation is CASRRGHPDEQFF.

V usage is TRBV4-1 and J usage is TRBJ1-5, with 8 bases lining up with TRBD1. Trimming at V came to 1 base and at J to 6 bases, leaving 14 bases not matched to a gene. The germline V gene encodes CDR1 MGHRA and CDR2 YSYEKL. The CDR3 runs to 18 residues. CDR3 DNA sequence: TGCGCCAGCAGCCAAGTTGGGACAGGTCCCAGGGCCCTTCAGCCCCAGCATTTT. Translation gives CASSQVGTGPRALQPQHF.

The chain employs TRBV19 and TRBJ1-2, with 8 nucleotides matching TRBD1. CDR1 is LNHDA, CDR2 SQIVND, per germline (reference sequence). With V trimmed by 5 bases and J by 2 bases, 4 bases remained unmatched. The CDR3 is 14 residues long. This CDR3 reads CASSDRTGNYGYTF. The CDR3 bases are TGTGCCAGTAGTGATCGGACAGGGAACTATGGCTACACCTTC.

The chain employs TRBV29-1 and TRBJ2-1, with a tentative D call TRBD2 (5 bases). Germline CDR1 is SQVTM and CDR2 is ANQGSEA. Trimming pared 2 bases from V and 10 bases from J, leaving 18 bases between. The CDR3 covers 14 residues. Here the CDR3 reads CSVERRASFNEQFF. The CDR3 nucleotides read TGCAGCGTTGAAAGGCGGGCCAGCTTCAACGAGCAGTTCTTC.

V and J are TRBV6-5 and TRBJ2-5; 10 nucleotides agree with TRBD2. CDR1 and CDR2 from the germline V gene are MNHEY and SVGAGI. The CDR3 extends over 13 amino acids. V lost 8 bases, J lost 1 base, and 1 base stayed unmatched. The chain's CDR3 is CASASGGQETQYF. The CDR3 nucleotides read TGTGCCAGCGCTAGCGGGGGCCAAGAGACCCAGTACTTC.

The chain couples TRBV27 to TRBJ2-7; D may be TRBD1 (6 bases). The V end was cut by 1 base, the J end by 3 bases, with 13 bases between. Germline assignment: CDR1 MNHEY and CDR2 SMNVEV (reference sequence). The CDR3 length is 15 residues. Here the CDR3 reads CASSLYGTSIYEQYF. CDR3 bases: TGTGCCAGCAGTTTATATGGGACAAGTATCTACGAGCAGTACTTC.

The J gene is TRBJ2-3, the V gene TRBV4-3; D is undetermined. Germline V gene lookup returns CDR1 LGHNA and CDR2 YSLEER. V gave up 1 base and J gave up 4 bases, with 9 bases separating them. The CDR3 covers 14 residues. The chain's CDR3 is CASSQAAGSDTQYF. CDR3 DNA: TGCGCCAGCAGCCAAGCGGCCGGTTCAGATACGCAGTATTTT.

The chain employs TRBV6-2 or TRBV6-3 and TRBJ2-7; D is ambiguous. Trimming shortened V by 4 bases and J by 0 bases, and 10 bases separated the two germline ends. The CDR3 is 14 amino acids. The germline CDR1 and CDR2 sequences are MNHEY and SVGEGT. CDR3 sequence: CASSSTMSSYEQYF. The CDR3 DNA sequence: TGTGCCAGCAGTTCAACCATGAGCTCCTACGAGCAGTACTTC.

The chain recombines TRBV7-9 with TRBJ1-1; D is unclear. The CDR3 is made up of 12 amino acids. Germline CDR1 is SEHNR and CDR2 is FQNEAQ (reference sequence). Trimming pared 4 bases from V and 1 base from J, leaving 4 bases between. In nucleotides, the CDR3 is TGTGCCAGCAGCTCGACGAACACTGAAGCTTTCTTT. Encoded protein: CASSSTNTEAFF.

The genes are TRBV9 and TRBJ1-2, with D possibly TRBD1 on 5 matching bases. Looked up from germline, CDR1 is SGDLS and CDR2 is YYNGEE. Trimming stripped 1 base from V and 4 bases from J, with 8 bases between. This CDR3 has 13 residues. In DNA, the CDR3 is TGTGCCAGCAGCGTACGGGGCCCCTATGGCTACACCTTC. Translating gives CASSVRGPYGYTF.

The chain employs TRBV6-5 and TRBJ2-1, with TRBD2 identical over 7 bases. V lost 7 bases, J lost 9 bases, and 12 bases stayed unmatched. CDR1 is MNHEY, CDR2 SVGAGI, per germline. This CDR3 is built from 14 residues. CDR3 sequence: CASKIAGPSGEQFF. CDR3 nucleotides: TGTGCCAGCAAAATAGCGGGCCCCTCGGGTGAGCAGTTCTTC.

The CDR3 coding sequence is TGTGCCAGCAAGTACAGGGGTGGTGAGCAGTTCTTC. Translated: CASKYRGGEQFF. The rearrangement uses TRBV5-5 and TRBJ2-1; 7 positions agree with TRBD1. Germline V gene lookup returns CDR1 SGHKS and CDR2 YYEKEE (reference sequence). This CDR3 spans 12 amino acids. J gave up 9 bases and V 6 bases, and 6 bases lay outside the gene matches.